This TCR beta chain comes out of a study of shared clonotypes between healthy human individuals. The CDR3 loop spans 13 amino acids. V was shortened by 0 bases and J by 3 bases, with 6 bases between the two germline ends. Germline V gene lookup returns CDR1 SGDLS and CDR2 YYNGEE. Generated by immunoSEQ multiplex PCR, the TCRdb table keeps only in-frame clones and is missing some. The sample shows about half a million clones, 81% of them seen only once. Remarks on this clone: Its antigen is unidentified.

Regarding the study as a whole: Only blood was sampled; tissue repertoires likely differ.

The receptor was derived from a middle-aged woman in good health. Some clones in this sample may be carry-over from other donors' samples. This chain connects TRBV9 to TRBJ2-5, with D unresolved. The sample was PBMCs. The CDR3 DNA reads as TGTGCCAGCAGCGTAGACTATAAAGAGACCCAGTACTTC. Its protein is CASSVDYKETQYF.